This TCR beta chain derives from a study of blood T cell repertoires in COVID-19. Per the original data handling: By means of reference gene primer amplification, nucleated cell counts were estimated. Measured with immunoSEQ multiplex PCR; TCRdb has only the in-frame clones, and not every one. That table furnishes V, J and clone size, whereas the DNA furnished D and trimming. This table has over 250,000 clones, about nine tenths appearing once. V was clipped by 5 bases and J by 5 bases; unmatched bases: 14. The germline V gene has CDR1 LGHNA and CDR2 YSLEER. The CDR3 length is 16 residues. This clone was found a few times.

This sequence joins TRBV4-3 and TRBJ1-1; 7 positions match TRBD1. The TCR comes from a woman younger than 30 who had recovered from COVID-19. The sample comprised PBMCs or T cells enriched from blood (not recorded which). CDR3 DNA: TGCGCCAGCAGCTCCCAAGATCGACAGGGAGGAACTGAAGCTTTCTTT. Its translation is CASSSQDRQGGTEAFF.